This TCR beta chain appears in the sequencing data of a study of technical replicates of blood from a handful of donors. Looked up from germline, CDR1 is SGHTS and CDR2 is YDEGEE. The germline V and J ends were trimmed by 6 bases and 6 bases, with 13 bases remaining between them. This CDR3 contains 13 residues. Clones were read by immunoSEQ multiplex PCR, and TCRdb kept only the in-frame ones, dropping some. The repertoire holds some 96,000 clones, about 94% seen once, with roughly 0.22% in the top ten. This TCR derives from a human donor in good health. Specimen: T cells isolated from PBMCs. The genes are TRBV5-8 and TRBJ2-1, with D possibly being TRBD2 (7 bases). Here the CDR3 reads CASKGGGVNEQFF. DNA for the CDR3: TGTGCCAGCAAAGGAGGGGGGGTCAATGAGCAGTTCTTC.